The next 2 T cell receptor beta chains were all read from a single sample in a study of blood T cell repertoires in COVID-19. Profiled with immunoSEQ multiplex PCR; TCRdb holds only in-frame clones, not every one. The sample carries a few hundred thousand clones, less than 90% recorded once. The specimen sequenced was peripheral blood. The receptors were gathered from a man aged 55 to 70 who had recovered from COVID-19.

CDR3 loop: CASSFLGGTGKVSEQYF. The DNA for the CDR3 is TGTGCCAGCAGTTTTCTCGGGGGGACAGGGAAGGTGAGCGAGCAGTACTTC. This chain connects TRBV27 to TRBJ2-7, with 9 bases identical to TRBD1. The ends lost 3 bases at V and 6 bases at J; junction bases unmatched: 15. This CDR3 comprises 17 residues. CDR1 is MNHEY, CDR2 SMNVEV, per germline (reference sequence).

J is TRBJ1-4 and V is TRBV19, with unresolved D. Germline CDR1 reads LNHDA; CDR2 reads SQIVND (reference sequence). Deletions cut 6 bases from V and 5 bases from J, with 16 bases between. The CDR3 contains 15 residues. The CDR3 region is CASSGFGRSNEKLFF. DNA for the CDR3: TGTGCCAGTAGCGGCTTTGGGCGTTCAAATGAAAAACTGTTTTTT. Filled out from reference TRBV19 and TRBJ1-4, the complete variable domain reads DGGITQSPKYLFRKEGQNVTLSCEQNLNHDAMYWYRQDPGQGLRLIYYSQIVNDFQKGDIAEGYSVSREKKESFPLTVTSAQKNPTAFYLCASSGFGRSNEKLFFGSGTQLSVL.